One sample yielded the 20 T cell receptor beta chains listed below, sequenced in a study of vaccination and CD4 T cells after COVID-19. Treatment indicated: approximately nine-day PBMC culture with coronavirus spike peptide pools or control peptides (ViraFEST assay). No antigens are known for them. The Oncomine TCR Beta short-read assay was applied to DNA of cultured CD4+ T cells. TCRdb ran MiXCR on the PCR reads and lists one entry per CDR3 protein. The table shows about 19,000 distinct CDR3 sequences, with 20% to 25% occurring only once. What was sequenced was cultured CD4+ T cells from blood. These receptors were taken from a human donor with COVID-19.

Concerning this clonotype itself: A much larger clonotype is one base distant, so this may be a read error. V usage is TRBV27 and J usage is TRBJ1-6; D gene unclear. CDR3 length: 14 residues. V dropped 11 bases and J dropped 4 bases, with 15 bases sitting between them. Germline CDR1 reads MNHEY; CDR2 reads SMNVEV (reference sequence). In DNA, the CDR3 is TGTGCCGGCACCCGAGGGCAGTATAATTCACCCCTCCACTTT. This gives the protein CAGTRGQYNSPLHF.

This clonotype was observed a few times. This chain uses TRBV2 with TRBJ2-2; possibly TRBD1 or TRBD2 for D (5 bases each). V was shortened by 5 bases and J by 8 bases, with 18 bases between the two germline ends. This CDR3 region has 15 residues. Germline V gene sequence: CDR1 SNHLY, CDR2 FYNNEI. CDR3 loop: CASSRPGTYEGELFF. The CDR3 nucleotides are TGTGCCAGCAGTCGACCCGGGACCTACGAGGGGGAGCTGTTTTTT.

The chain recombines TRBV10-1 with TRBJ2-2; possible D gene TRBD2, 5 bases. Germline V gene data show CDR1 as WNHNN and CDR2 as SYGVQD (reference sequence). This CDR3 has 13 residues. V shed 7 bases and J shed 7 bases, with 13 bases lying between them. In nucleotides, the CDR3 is TGCGCCAGCAAGAGGGAGTTGGGCGGGGAGCTGTTTTTT. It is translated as CASKRELGGELFF.

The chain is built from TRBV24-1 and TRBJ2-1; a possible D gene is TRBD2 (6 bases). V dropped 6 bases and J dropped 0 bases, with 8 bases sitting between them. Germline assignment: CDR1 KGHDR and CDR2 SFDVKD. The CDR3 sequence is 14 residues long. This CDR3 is CATSRAGSYNEQFF. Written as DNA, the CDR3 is TGTGCCACCAGTAGAGCGGGCTCCTACAATGAGCAGTTCTTC.

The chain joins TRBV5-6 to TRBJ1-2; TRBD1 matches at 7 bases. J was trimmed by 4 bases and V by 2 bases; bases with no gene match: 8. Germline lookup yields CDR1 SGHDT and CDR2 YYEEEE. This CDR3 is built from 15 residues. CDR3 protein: CASSLVGGGSYGYTF. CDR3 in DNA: TGTGCCAGCAGCTTAGTAGGGGGCGGGTCCTATGGCTACACCTTC.

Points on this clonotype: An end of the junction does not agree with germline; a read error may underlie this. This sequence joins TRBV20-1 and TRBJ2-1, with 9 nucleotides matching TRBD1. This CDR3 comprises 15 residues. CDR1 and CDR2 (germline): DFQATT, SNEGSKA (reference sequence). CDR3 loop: CSARAQGARYNERFF. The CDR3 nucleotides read TGCAGTGCTAGAGCACAGGGGGCGAGGTACAATGAGCGGTTCTTC.

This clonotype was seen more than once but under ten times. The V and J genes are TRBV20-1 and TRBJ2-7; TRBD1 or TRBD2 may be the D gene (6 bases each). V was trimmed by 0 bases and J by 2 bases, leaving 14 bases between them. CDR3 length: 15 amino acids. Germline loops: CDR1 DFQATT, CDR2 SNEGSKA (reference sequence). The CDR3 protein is CSARDRRGDPYEQYF. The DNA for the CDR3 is TGCAGTGCTAGAGATAGGAGGGGGGATCCCTACGAGCAGTACTTC.

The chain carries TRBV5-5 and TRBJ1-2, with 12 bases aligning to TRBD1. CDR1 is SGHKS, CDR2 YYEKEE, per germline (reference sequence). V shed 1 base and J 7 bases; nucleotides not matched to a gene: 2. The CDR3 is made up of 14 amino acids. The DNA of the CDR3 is TGTGCCAGCAGCTTGCGGGACAGGGGGCCTGGCTACACCTTC. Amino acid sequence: CASSLRDRGPGYTF.

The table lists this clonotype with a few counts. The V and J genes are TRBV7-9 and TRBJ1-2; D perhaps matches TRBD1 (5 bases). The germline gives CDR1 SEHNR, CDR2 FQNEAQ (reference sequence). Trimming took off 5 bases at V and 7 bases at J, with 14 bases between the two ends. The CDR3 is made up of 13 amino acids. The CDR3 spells CASSLEGLGGYTF. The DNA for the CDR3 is TGTGCCAGCAGCCTAGAGGGGCTGGGTGGCTACACCTTC.

Here the CDR3 DNA reads TGTGCCAGCAGTCCCGGGACAGGGCCTGAAGCTTTCTTT. It translates to CASSPGTGPEAFF. The chain recombines TRBV6-1 with TRBJ1-1; TRBD1 aligns across 9 bases. The CDR3 loop spans 13 amino acids. Germline assignment: CDR1 MNHNS and CDR2 SASEGT. The V gene end was trimmed by 5 bases and the J gene end by 6 bases; junction bases not matched to a gene: 4.

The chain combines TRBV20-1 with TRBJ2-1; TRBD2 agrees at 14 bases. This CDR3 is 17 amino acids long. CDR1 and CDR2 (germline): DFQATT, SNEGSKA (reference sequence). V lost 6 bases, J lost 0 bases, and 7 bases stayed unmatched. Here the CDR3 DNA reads TGCAGTGCCCGGACTAGCGGGGGGCTCAGCTCCTACAATGAGCAGTTCTTC. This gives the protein CSARTSGGLSSYNEQFF.

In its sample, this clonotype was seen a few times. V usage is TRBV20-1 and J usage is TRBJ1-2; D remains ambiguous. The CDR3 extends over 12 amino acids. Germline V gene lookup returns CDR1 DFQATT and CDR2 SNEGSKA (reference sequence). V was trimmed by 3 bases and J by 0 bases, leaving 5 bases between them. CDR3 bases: TGCAGTGCTAGTTTGGCTAACTATGGCTACACCTTC. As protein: CSASLANYGYTF.

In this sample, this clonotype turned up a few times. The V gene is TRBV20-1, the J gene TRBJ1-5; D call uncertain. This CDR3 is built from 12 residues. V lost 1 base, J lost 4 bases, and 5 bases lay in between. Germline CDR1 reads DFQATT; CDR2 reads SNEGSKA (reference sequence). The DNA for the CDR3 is TGCAGTGCTAGAGGGGGTAATCAGCCCCAGCATTTT. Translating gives CSARGGNQPQHF.

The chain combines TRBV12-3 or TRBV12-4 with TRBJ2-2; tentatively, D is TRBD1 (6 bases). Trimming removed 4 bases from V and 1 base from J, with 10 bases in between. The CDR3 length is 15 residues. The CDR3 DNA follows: TGTGCCAGCAGTTGGAGCAGGGGGAACACCGGGGAGCTGTTTTTT. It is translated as CASSWSRGNTGELFF.

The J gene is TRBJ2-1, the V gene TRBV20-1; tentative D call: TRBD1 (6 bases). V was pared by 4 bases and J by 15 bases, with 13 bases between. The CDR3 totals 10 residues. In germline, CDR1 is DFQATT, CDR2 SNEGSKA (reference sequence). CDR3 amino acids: CSAKATGWFF. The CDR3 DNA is TGCAGTGCTAAGGCTACAGGGTGGTTCTTC.

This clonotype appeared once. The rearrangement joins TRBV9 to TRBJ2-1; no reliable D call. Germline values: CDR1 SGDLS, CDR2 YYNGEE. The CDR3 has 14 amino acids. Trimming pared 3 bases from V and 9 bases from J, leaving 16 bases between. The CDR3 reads CASSARGLAREQFF. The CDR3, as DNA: TGTGCCAGCAGCGCCCGAGGCTTGGCCCGTGAGCAGTTCTTC.

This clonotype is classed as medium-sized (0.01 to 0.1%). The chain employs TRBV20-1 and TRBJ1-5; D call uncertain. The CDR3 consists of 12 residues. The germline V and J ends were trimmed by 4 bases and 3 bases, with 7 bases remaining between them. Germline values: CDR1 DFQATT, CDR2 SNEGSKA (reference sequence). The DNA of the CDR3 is TGCAGTGCTACAGAGAACAATCAGCCCCAGCATTTT. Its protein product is CSATENNQPQHF.

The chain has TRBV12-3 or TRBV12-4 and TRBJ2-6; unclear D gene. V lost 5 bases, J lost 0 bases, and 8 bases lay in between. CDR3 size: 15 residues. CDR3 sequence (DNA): TGTGCCAGCAGTGACCGAGCCTCTGGGGCCAACGTCCTGACTTTC. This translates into CASSDRASGANVLTF.

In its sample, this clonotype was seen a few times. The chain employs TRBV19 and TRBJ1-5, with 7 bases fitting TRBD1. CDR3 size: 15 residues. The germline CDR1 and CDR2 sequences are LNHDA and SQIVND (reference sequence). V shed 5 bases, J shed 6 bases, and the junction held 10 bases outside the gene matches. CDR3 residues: CASSASGTAIQPQHF. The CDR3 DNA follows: TGTGCCAGTAGTGCCTCCGGGACAGCTATTCAGCCCCAGCATTTT.

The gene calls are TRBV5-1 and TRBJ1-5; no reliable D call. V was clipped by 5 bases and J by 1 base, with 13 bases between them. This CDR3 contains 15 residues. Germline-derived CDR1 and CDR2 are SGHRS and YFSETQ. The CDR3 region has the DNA TGCGCCAGCAGATCGGACGGAGAGAGCAATCAGCCCCAGCATTTT. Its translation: CASRSDGESNQPQHF.